What follows are 17 T cell receptor beta chains derived from one specimen sequenced in a study of blood T cell repertoires in COVID-19. TCRdb's copy holds only in-frame clones and misses some; the assay was immunoSEQ multiplex PCR. The sample includes roughly 150,000 clones, just under 90% of them seen just once. Material for sequencing was peripheral blood. The origin of the receptors is an elderly woman with acute or convalescent COVID-19.

The V and J genes are TRBV6-5 and TRBJ1-2; possibly TRBD1 for D (5 bases). The V end lost 5 bases, the J end lost 7 bases, and 17 bases lay between the germline ends. The CDR3 is 14 amino acids. The germline V gene encodes CDR1 MNHEY and CDR2 SVGAGI. CDR3 DNA sequence: TGTGCCAGCAGTCCAGGTCCCAGGGTCGGTGGCTACACCTTC. Its translation: CASSPGPRVGGYTF.

The chain links TRBV30 to TRBJ2-7; D is possibly TRBD2 (5 bases). The CDR3 length is 11 residues. The V end was cut by 5 bases, the J end by 10 bases, with 15 bases between. CDR1 GTSNPN and CDR2 SVGIG come from the germline V gene (reference sequence). The CDR3 DNA follows: TGTGCCTGGTCCTCCGGGGAAGTCCAGTACTTC. Its translation is CAWSSGEVQYF.

V and J are TRBV2 and TRBJ1-6; the D gene is possibly TRBD1 (6 bases). CDR3 length equals 13 residues. Per the germline V gene, CDR1 is SNHLY and CDR2 is FYNNEI. V was cut by 7 bases and J by 10 bases, with 14 bases left in between. The CDR3 protein is CASMRGEGSPLHF. The CDR3 nucleotides are TGTGCCAGCATGAGGGGGGAGGGGTCACCCCTCCACTTT. Complete variable domain (other parts from reference TRBV2 and TRBJ1-6): EPEVTQTPSHQVTQMGQEVILRCVPISNHLYFYWYRQILGQKVEFLVSFYNNEISEKSEIFDDQFSVERPDGSNFTLKIRSTKLEDSAMYFCASMRGEGSPLHFGNGTRLTVT.

V and J are TRBV7-2 and TRBJ2-3, with D perhaps matching TRBD2 (7 bases). Germline V gene sequence: CDR1 SGHTA, CDR2 FQGNSA. This CDR3 has 15 amino acids. Between the trimmed V and J ends, which lost 3 bases and 4 bases, there was a span of 14 bases. The CDR3 DNA reads as TGTGCCAGCAGCTTTGCGGGGGCGGGTGCAGATACGCAGTATTTT. This codes for CASSFAGAGADTQYF.

The chain links TRBV6-1 to TRBJ2-3; 9 bases align to TRBD1. The CDR3 contains 16 residues. V trimming: 6 bases; J trimming: 2 bases; junction bases outside the gene matches: 9. The germline V gene has CDR1 MNHNS and CDR2 SASEGT. CDR3 bases: TGTGCCAGCAGGGAACAGGGGGCCCTACCCACAGATACGCAGTATTTT. Its translation is CASREQGALPTDTQYF.

J is TRBJ1-1 and V is TRBV3-1 (or the pseudogene TRBV3-2); TRBD1 matches 7 bases. The J segment lost 8 bases and the V segment lost 6 bases, leaving 3 bases of the junction unmatched. Germline lookup yields CDR1 LGHDT and CDR2 YNNKEL (reference sequence). CDR3 size: 11 residues. The CDR3 is CASSRDREAFF. Here the CDR3 DNA reads TGTGCCAGCAGTCGGGACAGAGAAGCTTTCTTT.

This clone was counted only a few times. The chain recombines TRBV10-2 with TRBJ1-2; the match to TRBD1 covers 8 bases. This CDR3 region has 13 residues. CDR1 and CDR2 from the germline V gene are WSHSY and SAAADI. The ends lost 6 bases at V and 7 bases at J; junction bases unmatched: 7. CDR3: CASRQTGGGGYTF. The CDR3 coding sequence is TGCGCCAGCAGACAAACAGGGGGAGGTGGCTACACCTTC.

This rearrangement joins TRBV2 to TRBJ1-2, with D possibly being TRBD1 (5 bases). Looked up from germline, CDR1 is SNHLY and CDR2 is FYNNEI. Trimming shortened V by 6 bases and J by 0 bases, and 14 bases separated the two germline ends. The CDR3 loop spans 15 amino acids. The CDR3, as DNA: TGTGCCAGCAGGCCACAGGCACAAGCTAACTATGGCTACACCTTC. Protein product: CASRPQAQANYGYTF.

This rearrangement joins TRBV28 to TRBJ2-1, with D tentatively TRBD2 (5 bases). V lost 7 bases to trimming and J lost 1 base, with 17 bases between them. The length of the CDR3 is 16 residues. Germline assignment: CDR1 MDHEN and CDR2 SYDVKM. CDR3: CASISGAGGSYNEQFF. Written as DNA, the CDR3 is TGTGCCAGCATCTCTGGCGCGGGCGGTTCCTACAATGAGCAGTTCTTC.

This clone was seen a few times. This specimen includes other DNA sequences encoding the same CDR3. The chain is built from TRBV18 and TRBJ2-2; tentatively, D is TRBD1 (6 bases). V lost 3 bases and J 1 base, leaving 6 bases between the germline ends. CDR1 and CDR2 (germline): KGHSH, LQKENI. CDR3 length equals 14 residues. The CDR3 spells CASSPGQNTGELFF. The CDR3 bases are TGTGCCAGCTCACCGGGACAGAACACCGGGGAGCTGTTTTTT.

V usage is TRBV5-1 and J usage is TRBJ1-1; weak D call: TRBD1 (5 bases). The V gene lost 3 bases and the J gene lost 0 bases, with 12 bases spanning the gap. CDR1 and CDR2 (germline): SGHRS, YFSETQ. The CDR3 contains 15 residues. CDR3 loop: CASSYGQLLNTEAFF. The DNA of the CDR3 is TGCGCCAGCAGCTATGGACAATTATTGAACACTGAAGCTTTCTTT.

This sequence joins TRBV3-1 (or the pseudogene TRBV3-2) and TRBJ2-5, with unresolved D. The germline CDR1 and CDR2 sequences are LGHDT and YNNKEL (reference sequence). Trimming cost V 5 bases and J 4 bases, with 11 bases left between them. This CDR3 has 13 residues. The CDR3 sequence is CASSFRSGETQYF. The CDR3, as DNA: TGTGCCAGCAGCTTTCGGTCCGGAGAGACCCAGTACTTC.

V is TRBV2 and J is TRBJ2-1, with 7 positions matching TRBD1. The CDR3 runs to 15 residues. CDR1 and CDR2 from the germline V gene are SNHLY and FYNNEI. Germline trimming cut 7 bases from V and 1 base from J; bases unmatched to any gene: 7. CDR3 loop: CASKLDRLSYNEQFF. CDR3 DNA sequence: TGTGCCAGCAAATTGGACAGGCTATCCTACAATGAGCAGTTCTTC.

Only a few counts were recorded for this clone. The rearrangement joins TRBV18 to TRBJ2-5, with 10 bases fitting TRBD1. J gave up 3 bases and V 2 bases, and 0 bases lay outside the gene matches. Germline V lookup: CDR1 KGHSH, CDR2 LQKENI. The CDR3 covers 14 residues. The CDR3 nucleotides read TGTGCCAGCTCACCAGGGACAGGGGAAGAGACCCAGTACTTC. Protein product: CASSPGTGEETQYF.

The CDR3 bases are TGTGCCAGCTCACCACTGATTAGTAACAATGAGCAGTTCTTC. This codes for CASSPLISNNEQFF. V and J are TRBV18 and TRBJ2-1; no firm D call. Per germline, CDR1 KGHSH and CDR2 LQKENI. The CDR3 has 14 amino acids. V dropped 1 base and J dropped 5 bases, with 9 bases sitting between them.

This clone appeared a single time. This chain links TRBV11-2 with TRBJ1-2; D unresolved. The CDR3 totals 12 residues. Trimming removed 5 bases from V and 4 bases from J, with 8 bases in between. Germline V gene sequence: CDR1 SGHAT, CDR2 FQNNGV. The CDR3 here is CASSHGLYGYTF. CDR3 DNA sequence: TGTGCCAGCAGCCACGGACTCTATGGCTACACCTTC.

The chain has TRBV19 and TRBJ2-3; 12 bases map to TRBD2. The CDR3 covers 18 residues. V lost 4 bases, J lost 3 bases, and 11 bases stayed unmatched. Germline CDR1 is LNHDA and CDR2 is SQIVND (reference sequence). In nucleotides, the CDR3 is TGTGCCAGTAGTAAAGGGCTAGCGGGGGGGTCTGAAACAGATACGCAGTATTTT. It is translated as CASSKGLAGGSETDTQYF.